This T cell receptor (beta chain) was identified in a study of brain T cells in children with intractable seizures. Generated by immunoSEQ multiplex PCR, the TCRdb table keeps only in-frame clones and is missing some. Of about 340,000 clones listed, 93% were seen once; the top ten hold 5.7%. A remark on this clone: The target antigen is unknown.

Study-wide results and caveats: Pre- and post-surgery blood differed in depth, so pre-surgery absences may be undersampling.

Time point meaning: blood from clinic visit 5 months post-surgery; TSC patient then seizure free. Pre-surgery treatment included at least one anti-epileptic drug. V dropped 0 bases and J dropped 0 bases, with 8 bases sitting between them. The CDR3 runs 15 residues. Germline loops: CDR1 MGHRA, CDR2 YSYEKL. The receptor was isolated from a boy less than two years old with tuberous sclerosis and intractable seizures. The V gene is TRBV4-1, the J gene TRBJ1-1; D gene unclear. The starting material was peripheral blood, obtained 4 to 6 months after surgery. The CDR3 sequence is CASSQDSFLNTEAFF. The CDR3 DNA sequence: TGCGCCAGCAGCCAAGACTCCTTCCTGAACACTGAAGCTTTCTTT.